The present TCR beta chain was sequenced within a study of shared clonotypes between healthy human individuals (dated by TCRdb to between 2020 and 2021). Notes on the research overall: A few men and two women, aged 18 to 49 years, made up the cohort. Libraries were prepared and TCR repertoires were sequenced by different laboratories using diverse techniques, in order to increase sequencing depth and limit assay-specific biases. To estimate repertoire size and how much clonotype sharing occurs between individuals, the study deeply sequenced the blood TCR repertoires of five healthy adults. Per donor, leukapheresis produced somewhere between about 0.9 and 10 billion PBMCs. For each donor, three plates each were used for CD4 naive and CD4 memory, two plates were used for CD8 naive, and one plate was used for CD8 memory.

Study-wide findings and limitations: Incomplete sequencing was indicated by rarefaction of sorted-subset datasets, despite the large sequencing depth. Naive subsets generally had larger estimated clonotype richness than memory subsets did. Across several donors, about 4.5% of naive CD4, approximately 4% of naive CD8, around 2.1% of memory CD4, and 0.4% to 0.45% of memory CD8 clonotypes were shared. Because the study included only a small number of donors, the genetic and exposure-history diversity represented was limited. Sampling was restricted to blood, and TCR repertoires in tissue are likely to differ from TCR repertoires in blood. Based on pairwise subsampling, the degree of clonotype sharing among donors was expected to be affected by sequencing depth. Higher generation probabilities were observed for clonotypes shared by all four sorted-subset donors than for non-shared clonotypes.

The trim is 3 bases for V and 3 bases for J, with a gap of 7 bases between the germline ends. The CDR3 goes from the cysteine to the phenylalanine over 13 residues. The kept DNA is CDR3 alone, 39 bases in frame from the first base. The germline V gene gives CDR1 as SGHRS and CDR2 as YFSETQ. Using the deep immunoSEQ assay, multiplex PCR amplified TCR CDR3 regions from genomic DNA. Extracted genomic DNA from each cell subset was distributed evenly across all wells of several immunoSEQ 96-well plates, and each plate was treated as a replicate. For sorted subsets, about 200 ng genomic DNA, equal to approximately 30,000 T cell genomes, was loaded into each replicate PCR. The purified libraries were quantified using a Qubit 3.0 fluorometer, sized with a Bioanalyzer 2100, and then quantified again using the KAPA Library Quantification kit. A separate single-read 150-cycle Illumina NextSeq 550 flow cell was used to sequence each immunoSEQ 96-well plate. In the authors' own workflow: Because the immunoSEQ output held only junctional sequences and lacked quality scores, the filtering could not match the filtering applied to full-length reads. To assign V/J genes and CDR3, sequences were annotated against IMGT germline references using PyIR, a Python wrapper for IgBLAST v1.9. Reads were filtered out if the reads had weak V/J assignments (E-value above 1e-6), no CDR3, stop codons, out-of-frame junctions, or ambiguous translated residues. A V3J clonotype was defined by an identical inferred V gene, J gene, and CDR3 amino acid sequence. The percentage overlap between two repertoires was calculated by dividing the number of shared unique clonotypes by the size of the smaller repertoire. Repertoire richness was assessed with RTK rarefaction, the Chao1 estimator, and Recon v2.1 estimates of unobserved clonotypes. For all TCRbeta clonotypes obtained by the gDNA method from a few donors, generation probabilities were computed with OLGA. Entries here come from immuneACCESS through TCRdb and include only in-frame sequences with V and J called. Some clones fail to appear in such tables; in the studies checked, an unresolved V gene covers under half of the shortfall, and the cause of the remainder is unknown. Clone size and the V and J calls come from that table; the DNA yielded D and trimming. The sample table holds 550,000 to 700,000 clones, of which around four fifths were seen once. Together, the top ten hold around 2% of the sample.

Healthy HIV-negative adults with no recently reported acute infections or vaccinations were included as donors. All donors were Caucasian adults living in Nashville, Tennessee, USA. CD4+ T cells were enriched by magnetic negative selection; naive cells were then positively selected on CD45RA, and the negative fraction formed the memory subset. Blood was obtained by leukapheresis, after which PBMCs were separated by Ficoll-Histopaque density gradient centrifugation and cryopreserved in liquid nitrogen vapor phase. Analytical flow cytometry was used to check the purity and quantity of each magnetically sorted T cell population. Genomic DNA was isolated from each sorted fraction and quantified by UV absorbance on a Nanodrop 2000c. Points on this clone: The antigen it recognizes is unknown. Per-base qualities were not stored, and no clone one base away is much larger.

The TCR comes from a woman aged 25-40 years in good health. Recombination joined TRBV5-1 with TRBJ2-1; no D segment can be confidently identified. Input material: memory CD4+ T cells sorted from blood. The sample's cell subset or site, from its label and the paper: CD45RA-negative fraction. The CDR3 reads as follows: CASSSNGYNEQFF. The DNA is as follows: TGCGCCAGCAGCTCAAACGGCTACAATGAGCAGTTCTTC.